A single T cell receptor beta chain is shown here with its context. The sample originates from a study of blood T cell repertoires in COVID-19. The overall study: Sites in the United States, Italy and Spain provided acute and convalescent COVID-19 samples. Sources were T cells, B-cell-depleted T cells, or PBMCs; the material itself was cDNA or gDNA.

J lost 6 bases, V lost 0 bases, and 3 bases had no gene match. This CDR3 spans 14 amino acids. Germline values: CDR1 GTSNPN, CDR2 SVGIG (reference sequence). How the authors handled the data: How many nucleated cells were present was estimated from reference gene primer amplification. Profiling relied on immunoSEQ multiplex PCR, and the TCRdb table lists in-frame clones only, not all of them. V and J calls and clone size come straight from that table; D and trimming were deduced from the DNA. The sample records 200,000 to 250,000 clones, approximately 90% being singletons. The gene calls are TRBV30 and TRBJ2-2; the match to TRBD1 covers 8 bases. The specimen was peripheral blood. This TCR was recovered from a woman aged 18-29 years who had recovered from COVID-19. The CDR3 spells CAWSVGQEAGELFF. In DNA form, the CDR3 reads TGTGCCTGGAGTGTGGGACAGGAGGCCGGGGAGCTGTTTTTT.